One sample yielded the 14 T cell receptor beta chains listed below, sequenced in a study of CD8+CD57+ T cells in acquired aplastic anemia. CDR3 and TCR beta VDJ profiling relied on genomic DNA as the template. TCRdb ran MiXCR on the reads and lists one entry per CDR3 protein. The sample yields around 200,000 distinct CDR3 sequences, about 50% seen once. Sequencing involved patients with CD8+CD57+ cell expansion previously shown by flow cytometry. The specimen was sorted CD4+, CD8+, or CD8+CD57+ T cells (not recorded which) from PBMCs. The origin of the receptors is a human donor with aplastic anemia.

CDR3 region: CASSIGVRGDSPLHF. CDR3 nucleotide sequence: TGTGCCAGTAGTATTGGGGTGCGTGGCGATTCACCCCTCCACTTT. The rearrangement links TRBV19 to TRBJ1-6; D remains ambiguous. The length of the CDR3 is 15 residues. The V end lost 3 bases, the J end lost 8 bases, and 14 bases lay between the germline ends. Germline CDR1 is LNHDA and CDR2 is SQIVND (reference sequence).

CDR3 sequence (DNA): TGTGCCAGCAGCCACGATCCTAGCGGGAACTCTTACGAGCAGTACTTC. It codes for CASSHDPSGNSYEQYF. V gene TRBV9 combines with J gene TRBJ2-7, with 9 bases aligning to TRBD2. CDR1 and CDR2 (germline): SGDLS, YYNGEE. With V trimmed by 4 bases and J by 4 bases, 12 bases remained unmatched. CDR3 size: 16 residues.

The CDR3: CASKSGLSYEQYF. CDR3 nucleotide sequence: TGTGCCAGTAAAAGCGGGTTGTCCTACGAGCAGTACTTC. The chain links TRBV19 to TRBJ2-7, with a possible D match to TRBD2 (6 bases). This CDR3 comprises 13 residues. Germline V CDR1 and CDR2: LNHDA, SQIVND (reference sequence). V was pared by 7 bases and J by 1 base, with 11 bases between.

This clonotype has at least ten counts. The chain carries TRBV7-9 and TRBJ1-5, with D unclear. There are 13 residues in the CDR3. Trimming took off 5 bases at V and 2 bases at J, with 7 bases between the two ends. Germline CDR1 and CDR2: SEHNR and FQNEAQ (reference sequence). The CDR3 is CASSAEGNQPQHF. Written as DNA, the CDR3 is TGTGCCAGCAGCGCCGAGGGCAATCAGCCCCAGCATTTT.

As to this clonotype: This may be a read error: a much more frequent sequence differs by one nucleotide. The conserved closing phenylalanine or tryptophan is absent in this CDR3, likely reflecting a read error. The CDR3 sequence is CASSYSIKGHGIQYL. DNA for the CDR3: TGTGCCAGCAGTTACTCCATAAAGGGACACGGCATTCAGTACCTC. This chain connects TRBV6-5 to TRBJ2-4, with TRBD1 as a possible D gene (6 bases). The germline CDR1 and CDR2 sequences are MNHEY and SVGAGI. V lost 0 bases to trimming and J lost 9 bases, with 15 bases between them. The CDR3 runs 15 residues.

As to this clonotype: Compared with germline, one end of the junction differs, possibly owing to a read error. This chain uses TRBV27 with TRBJ2-2; 8 nucleotides match TRBD1. The V gene's germline CDR1 is MNHEY and CDR2 SMNVEV (reference sequence). The CDR3 runs 13 residues. CDR3 loop: CASSRTGSGELLF. CDR3 coding DNA: TGTGCCAGCAGTCGGACAGGGTCAGGGGAGCTGCTTTTT.

The chain links TRBV20-1 to TRBJ2-7, with TRBD2 matching over 11 bases. The CDR3 runs to 15 residues. Germline V gene data show CDR1 as DFQATT and CDR2 as SNEGSKA (reference sequence). V lost 5 bases to trimming and J lost 4 bases; unmatched junction nucleotides: 10. CDR3 sequence (DNA): TGCAGTGCTTTAGCGGGAGGGGGAGAACAATACGAGCAGTACTTC. Its protein is CSALAGGGEQYEQYF.

There are a few counts of this clonotype. This chain joins TRBV7-2 and TRBJ2-3, with 9 bases lining up with TRBD2. Germline CDR1 SGHTA, CDR2 FQGNSA. V lost 5 bases to trimming and J lost 0 bases; unmatched junction nucleotides: 3. This CDR3 comprises 15 residues. DNA for the CDR3: TGTGCCAGCAGCCCTAGCGGGGCTAGCACAGATACGCAGTATTTT. Protein: CASSPSGASTDTQYF.

This chain links TRBV7-2 with TRBJ1-2; D is perhaps TRBD1 (5 bases). V was cut by 5 bases and J by 0 bases, with 10 bases left in between. The CDR3 has 14 residues. CDR1 and CDR2 (germline): SGHTA, FQGNSA. The CDR3 nucleotides are TGTGCCAGCAGCAGCAGGGCCCCTAACTATGGCTACACCTTC. Translating it yields CASSSRAPNYGYTF.

This clonotype has at least ten counts. This sequence joins TRBV7-9 and TRBJ2-7; D ambiguous. The CDR3 sequence is 12 residues long. Deletions cut 8 bases from V and 2 bases from J, with 10 bases between. Germline CDR1 SEHNR, CDR2 FQNEAQ (reference sequence). CDR3 coding DNA: TGTGCCAGCTCGCAGGTGGCCTACGAGCAGTACTTC. Protein product: CASSQVAYEQYF.

This sequence joins TRBV15 and TRBJ2-3, with 11 bases matching TRBD2. The CDR3 runs 17 residues. Germline trimming cut 1 base from V and 3 bases from J; bases unmatched to any gene: 6. Germline values: CDR1 LNHNV, CDR2 YYDKDF (reference sequence). The CDR3 loop reads CATSRGRTSGFTDTQYF. The CDR3 nucleotides are TGTGCCACCAGCAGAGGCCGGACTAGCGGGTTTACAGATACGCAGTATTTT.

This clonotype has only a few counts. V is TRBV28 and J is TRBJ2-1; weak D call: TRBD1 (5 bases). The germline V and J ends were trimmed by 4 bases and 4 bases, with 8 bases remaining between them. Germline-derived CDR1 and CDR2 are MDHEN and SYDVKM. The CDR3 spans 13 residues. The CDR3 loop reads CASSYQGYNEQFF. CDR3 sequence (DNA): TGTGCCAGCAGTTACCAGGGTTACAATGAGCAGTTCTTC.

This clonotype was seen ten or more times. V gene TRBV29-1 combines with J gene TRBJ2-1; 10 positions match TRBD2. The CDR3 is made up of 14 amino acids. The V gene's germline CDR1 is SQVTM and CDR2 ANQGSEA. With 8 bases clipped from V and 4 bases from J, the junction kept 8 bases outside the gene matches. This CDR3 reads CSIRVAGGYNEQFF. DNA of the CDR3: TGCAGCATTAGGGTAGCGGGGGGATACAATGAGCAGTTCTTC.

This clonotype was observed once. V is TRBV7-2 and J is TRBJ1-1; D gene ambiguous. This CDR3 has 14 amino acids. Trimming left V 1 base short and J 1 base short, with 7 bases between. Germline values: CDR1 SGHTA, CDR2 FQGNSA. Written as DNA, the CDR3 is TGTGCCAGCAGCTTAGATCCGGGGAACACTGAAGCTTTCTTT. Amino acid sequence: CASSLDPGNTEAFF. Based on the CDR3 plus reference TRBV7-2 and TRBJ1-1, the full variable domain is GAGVSQSPSNKVTEKGKDVELRCDPISGHTALYWYRQSLGQGLEFLIYFQGNSAPDKSGLPSDRFSAERTGGSVSTLTIQRTQQEDSAVYLCASSLDPGNTEAFFGQGTRLTVV.